A single sample is the source of the 26 T cell receptor beta chains below, sequenced in a study of T cell responses to AZD1222 COVID-19 vaccine. Generated by immunoSEQ multiplex PCR, the TCRdb table keeps only in-frame clones and is missing some. Of 70,000 to 100,000 clones detected, roughly 85% appear once; the ten largest clones hold approximately 3.6%. The specimen comprised peripheral blood, sampled 28 days after the second AZD1222 dose. These TCRs come from an adult who received the AZD1222 COVID-19 vaccine.

This chain connects TRBV7-3 to TRBJ1-1; tentatively, D is TRBD1 (5 bases). The V end was cut by 5 bases, the J end by 4 bases, with 14 bases between. This CDR3 has 14 amino acids. The germline V gene has CDR1 SGHTA and CDR2 FQGTGA. Here the CDR3 reads CASSPTRQSTEAFF. CDR3 in DNA: TGTGCCAGCAGCCCGACTCGACAGAGCACTGAAGCTTTCTTT.

The chain has TRBV6-2 or TRBV6-3 and TRBJ1-5; 10 bases line up with TRBD1. The CDR3 runs to 17 residues. V lost 0 bases and J lost 4; bases outside the gene matches: 6. CDR1 is MNHEY and CDR2 is SVGEGT in the germline V gene. For the CDR3, the DNA is TGTGCCAGCAGTTACTCGCCGGGACAGGGGTTTAATCAGCCCCAGCATTTT. Its translation: CASSYSPGQGFNQPQHF.

This clone was counted a single time. The chain is built from TRBV19 and TRBJ2-3; D unresolved. V was trimmed by 10 bases and J by 3 bases, leaving 14 bases between them. CDR1 and CDR2 from the germline V gene are LNHDA and SQIVND (reference sequence). This CDR3 contains 13 residues. The CDR3 DNA is TGTGCCACCAACGTCGGCCCGACAGATACGCAGTATTTT. Translating it yields CATNVGPTDTQYF. Based on the CDR3 plus reference TRBV19 and TRBJ2-3, the full variable domain is DGGITQSPKYLFRKEGQNVTLSCEQNLNHDAMYWYRQDPGQGLRLIYYSQIVNDFQKGDIAEGYSVSREKKESFPLTVTSAQKNPTAFYLCATNVGPTDTQYFGPGTRLTVL.

The V call is TRBV10-1, the J call TRBJ2-1; a weak D match, TRBD2 (5 bases). Germline CDR1 is WNHNN and CDR2 is SYGVQD (reference sequence). V was shortened by 4 bases and J by 1 base, with 11 bases between the two germline ends. The CDR3 loop spans 15 amino acids. The CDR3, as DNA: TGCGCCAGCAGTGCGACGAGGGCTTCCTACAATGAGCAGTTCTTC. This sequence encodes CASSATRASYNEQFF.

The chain couples TRBV11-3 to TRBJ2-3, with 9 bases lining up with TRBD2. V was pared by 6 bases and J by 7 bases, with 14 bases of the junction left unmatched. The CDR3 is made up of 16 amino acids. Germline V gene sequence: CDR1 SGHNT, CDR2 YENEEA. Here the CDR3 DNA reads TGTGCCAGCAGAATCCTGCGGGAGGGGCACGTGAATACGCAGTATTTT. Residues: CASRILREGHVNTQYF.

The V and J genes are TRBV7-3 and TRBJ2-2; tentatively, D is TRBD1 or TRBD2 (5 bases each). The germline CDR1 and CDR2 sequences are SGHTA and FQGTGA. CDR3 length: 15 residues. V was pared by 1 base and J by 8 bases, with 14 bases between. The CDR3 loop is CASSLIGTSAGELFF. CDR3 in DNA: TGTGCCAGCAGCTTAATTGGGACGAGCGCAGGGGAGCTGTTTTTT.

The sample holds a few counts of this clone. The rearrangement joins TRBV3-1 (or the pseudogene TRBV3-2) to TRBJ2-1, with a tentative D call TRBD2 (5 bases). CDR1 and CDR2 from the germline V gene are LGHDT and YNNKEL (reference sequence). V lost 4 bases and J lost 5, with 9 bases in between. This CDR3 region has 13 residues. The CDR3 DNA sequence: TGTGCCAGCAGCCTGGACTTTGACAATGAGCAGTTCTTC. This translates into CASSLDFDNEQFF.

This clone is medium-sized within its sample. The rearrangement joins TRBV11-3 to TRBJ1-6; TRBD1 aligns across 7 bases. J lost 6 bases, V lost 5 bases, and 4 bases had no gene match. The CDR3 totals 14 residues. CDR1 and CDR2 from the germline V gene are SGHNT and YENEEA. CDR3 protein: CASSKGTVNSPLHF. The CDR3 nucleotides read TGTGCCAGCAGCAAGGGGACAGTTAATTCACCCCTCCACTTT.

This clone was counted only a few times. The chain links TRBV23-1 to TRBJ1-2; D uncertain. TRBV23-1 is marked as an open reading frame, function uncertain. V shed 3 bases and J shed 0 bases, with 14 bases lying between them. The CDR3 totals 16 residues. The CDR3 DNA follows: TGCGCCAGCAGTCATTGTTTCAGGATCACTAACTATGGCTACACCTTC. Its protein is CASSHCFRITNYGYTF.

CDR3 nucleotide sequence: TGTGCCAGCAGCGGAATTATTTGGGGGGGCTACACCTTC. Translated: CASSGIIWGGYTF. The chain joins TRBV12-3 or TRBV12-4 to TRBJ1-2; a weak D match, TRBD1 (5 bases). There are 13 residues in the CDR3. V shed 6 bases and J shed 8 bases, with 16 bases lying between them.

This clone has only one observation. The rearrangement joins TRBV20-1 to TRBJ2-2, with D tentatively TRBD1 (6 bases). V lost 3 bases to trimming and J lost 2 bases, with 13 bases between them. Germline V gives CDR1 DFQATT, CDR2 SNEGSKA (reference sequence). The CDR3 is made up of 15 amino acids. The CDR3 region is CSASLQGFNTGELFF. CDR3 in DNA: TGCAGTGCTAGTCTTCAGGGGTTCAACACCGGGGAGCTGTTTTTT.

The chain joins TRBV4-1 to TRBJ1-1; 9 nucleotides align to TRBD1. The V gene end was trimmed by 1 base and the J gene end by 5 bases; junction bases not matched to a gene: 2. From germline, CDR1 is MGHRA and CDR2 YSYEKL. The length of the CDR3 is 14 residues. The CDR3 reads CASSQAGTGTEAFF. As DNA, the CDR3 is TGCGCCAGCAGCCAAGCCGGGACAGGGACTGAAGCTTTCTTT.

V gene TRBV19 combines with J gene TRBJ1-1; TRBD1 matches at 8 bases. The ends lost 3 bases at V and 7 bases at J; junction bases unmatched: 10. The CDR3 sequence is 15 residues long. Germline V CDR1 and CDR2: LNHDA, SQIVND (reference sequence). CDR3 coding DNA: TGTGCCAGTAGTATCCAGGGGGCGCCTGGGGGTGAAGCTTTCTTT. It encodes CASSIQGAPGGEAFF.

The chain has TRBV6-1 and TRBJ1-2, with D unresolved. The germline CDR1 and CDR2 sequences are MNHNS and SASEGT. The CDR3 spans 15 residues. V was clipped by 1 base and J by 4 bases, with 13 bases between them. The chain's CDR3 is CASSEELAMGYGYTF. The CDR3 DNA sequence: TGTGCCAGCAGTGAAGAATTGGCTATGGGCTATGGCTACACCTTC.

The J gene is TRBJ2-5, the V gene TRBV5-4; the match to TRBD2 covers 8 bases. The CDR3 covers 16 residues. V gave up 4 bases and J gave up 3 bases; unmatched junction bases: 11. CDR1 SGHNT and CDR2 YYREEE come from the germline V gene (reference sequence). In DNA form, the CDR3 reads TGTGCCAGCAGCGGGAGGCGGAGCGGGGGAAAAGAGACCCAGTACTTC. Amino acids: CASSGRRSGGKETQYF.

V gene TRBV19 combines with J gene TRBJ1-1; D not resolved. V was cut by 3 bases and J by 6 bases, with 14 bases left in between. Germline V lookup: CDR1 LNHDA, CDR2 SQIVND (reference sequence). This CDR3 has 14 residues. The CDR3 here is CASSIKGGFAEAFF. The CDR3 bases are TGTGCCAGTAGTATTAAGGGCGGCTTCGCTGAAGCTTTCTTT. Full variable domain (outside the CDR3, taken from reference TRBV19 and TRBJ1-1): DGGITQSPKYLFRKEGQNVTLSCEQNLNHDAMYWYRQDPGQGLRLIYYSQIVNDFQKGDIAEGYSVSREKKESFPLTVTSAQKNPTAFYLCASSIKGGFAEAFFGQGTRLTVV.

The rearrangement joins TRBV28 to TRBJ1-4, with no clear D. Germline V gene lookup returns CDR1 MDHEN and CDR2 SYDVKM. The ends were cut back, 3 bases at V and 10 bases at J, with 12 bases in the middle. The CDR3 extends over 13 amino acids. CDR3 DNA sequence: TGTGCCAGCAGTTTGGGAGGGTTCAGAAAACTGTTTTTT. It translates to CASSLGGFRKLFF.

The chain joins TRBV6-5 to TRBJ1-2; 7 positions match TRBD1. This CDR3 region has 13 residues. V shed 8 bases, J shed 6 bases, and the junction held 9 bases outside the gene matches. Germline loops: CDR1 MNHEY, CDR2 SVGAGI. The CDR3 DNA reads TGTGCCAGCCTGGGCGACAGGGTACATGGCTACACCTTC. Encoded protein: CASLGDRVHGYTF.

The chain carries TRBV28 and TRBJ2-2, with D possibly matching TRBD2 (5 bases). The V and J ends lost 5 bases and 1 base respectively, with 17 bases between them. The CDR3 has 17 residues. Germline V CDR1 and CDR2: MDHEN, SYDVKM. CDR3 loop: CASSPLRSGLNTGELFF. The CDR3 bases are TGTGCCAGCAGTCCTCTCCGAAGCGGACTGAACACCGGGGAGCTGTTTTTT.

In its sample, this clone was seen a few times. The chain combines TRBV6-2 or TRBV6-3 with TRBJ1-1; D is possibly TRBD1 (5 bases). V was shortened by 2 bases and J by 0 bases, with 13 bases between the two germline ends. The CDR3 totals 16 residues. The germline gives CDR1 MNHEY, CDR2 SVGEGT. The CDR3 bases are TGTGCCAGCAGTTACGTGTGGGGGTTTTTGAACACTGAAGCTTTCTTT. Amino acid sequence: CASSYVWGFLNTEAFF.

V gene TRBV19 combines with J gene TRBJ2-1; TRBD1 matches at 9 bases. CDR3 length: 14 amino acids. Germline V gene data show CDR1 as LNHDA and CDR2 as SQIVND (reference sequence). The V gene end was trimmed by 4 bases and the J gene end by 8 bases; junction bases not matched to a gene: 6. The CDR3 is CASSTWGQGHEQFF. CDR3 DNA sequence: TGTGCCAGTAGTACTTGGGGACAGGGCCATGAGCAGTTCTTC.

Only a few counts were recorded for this clone. The chain is built from TRBV2 and TRBJ2-2; TRBD2 matches 7 bases. V was clipped by 6 bases and J by 1 base; unmatched bases: 14. Germline V CDR1 and CDR2: SNHLY, FYNNEI. This CDR3 contains 18 residues. In nucleotides, the CDR3 is TGTGCCAGCAGACCCCGGGGGGAGCCCCTTATGAACACCGGGGAGCTGTTTTTT. Its translation: CASRPRGEPLMNTGELFF.

This chain joins TRBV12-3 or TRBV12-4 and TRBJ2-5, with 7 bases aligning to TRBD1. V lost 6 bases, J lost 1 base, and 2 bases stayed unmatched. The CDR3 covers 13 residues. CDR3 protein: CASRRDSQETQYF. CDR3 bases: TGTGCCAGCAGAAGGGACAGCCAAGAGACCCAGTACTTC.

The CDR3 sequence is CASSLREVSTTPLHF. The CDR3 DNA is TGTGCCAGCTCGCTCAGGGAGGTCTCAACGACACCCCTCCACTTT. The chain joins TRBV18 to TRBJ1-6; a weak D match, TRBD1 (5 bases). Germline V gene data show CDR1 as KGHSH and CDR2 as LQKENI. V dropped 6 bases and J dropped 11 bases, with 20 bases sitting between them. CDR3 size: 15 residues.

As concerns this clone: This CDR3 is also generated by other DNA sequences in the sample. The rearrangement links TRBV11-3 to TRBJ2-3, with no clear D. Looked up from germline, CDR1 is SGHNT and CDR2 is YENEEA. V was pared by 1 base and J by 0 bases, with 5 bases between. There are 14 residues in the CDR3. This CDR3 is CASSLGRSTDTQYF. As DNA, the CDR3 is TGTGCCAGCAGCTTAGGGCGAAGCACAGATACGCAGTATTTT.

This chain connects TRBV10-1 to TRBJ2-5; 9 nucleotides line up with TRBD2. The V gene's germline CDR1 is WNHNN and CDR2 SYGVQD (reference sequence). The trim removed 5 bases at V and 5 bases at J, leaving 9 bases unmatched. CDR3 length: 15 amino acids. CDR3 in amino acids: CASSSARGGKETQYF. DNA of the CDR3: TGCGCCAGCAGTTCGGCGCGGGGGGGCAAGGAGACCCAGTACTTC.